This record covers a single T cell receptor beta chain. Its recognized antigen is unknown. No per-base quality is available; no much larger clone lies one base away. This specimen belongs to a study of CD8 T cells in ankylosing spondylitis (dated by TCRdb to about 2017). At the level of the whole study: The study set out to find disease-linked TCR variants by profiling T cell receptor beta repertoires in ankylosing spondylitis patients and healthy donors. The full study cohort comprised some 27 ankylosing spondylitis patients and 85 to 120 healthy donors. Peripheral blood samples were taken, and synovial fluid was additionally collected from ankylosing spondylitis patients.

The investigation overall reported the following: A CD8+ phenotype was shown by the disease-linked clones, which were found at relatively low frequencies in peripheral blood. Significant enrichment of the disease-linked clones was reported in matched synovial fluid samples from ankylosing spondylitis patients. Some TCR beta motif variants had previously been reported in synovial fluid and blood of reactive arthritis patients, which suggested common disease-initiation mechanisms. Blood from ankylosing spondylitis patients appeared to be characterized by a TCR beta motif composed of several highly homologous amino acid variants.

The run used an Illumina HiSeq 2500. Quantitative 5'-RACE with molecular barcodes was used to prepare TCR beta libraries. The paper's data handling went like this. A new computational method based on a probabilistic model of VDJ rearrangement was used to identify disease-linked TCR variants. TCRdb itself trimmed the public reads at Q25 with fastp, ran MiXCR and retained productive beta chains. Each entry merges the rows of one CDR3 protein and shows their most common DNA and genes. The V and J calls come from TCRdb's annotation, not from the publication. The sample data list around 440,000 distinct CDR3 sequences, and 17% of these were observed just once. 1% of the sample is held by the ten biggest clonotypes. CDR1 SGHAT and CDR2 FQDESV are derived from the germline V gene (reference sequence). Spanning cysteine to phenylalanine, the CDR3 consists of 14 amino acids. Here the CDR3 DNA is all that survives: 42 bases in frame from base 1. Between the V and J ends, shortened by 3 bases and 4 bases respectively, the junction contains 9 bases.

This TCR came from a male donor with ankylosing spondylitis. Here the chain combines TRBV11-1 and TRBJ2-2; there is no confident call for the D gene. Sequences were obtained from blood, either unsorted or a sorted T cell fraction (not recorded which). The CDR3 protein is CASSFLKSTGELFF. The sequenced DNA: TGTGCCAGCAGCTTCTTGAAGAGCACCGGGGAGCTGTTTTTT.